The entry below describes one T cell receptor beta chain. The table lists this clone with a few counts. The specificity of this receptor is unknown. No qualities accompany the bases; no much larger clone lies one base away. The data stem from a study of T cell responses to AZD1222 COVID-19 vaccine (dated by TCRdb to the early 2020s). Regarding the research as a whole: AZD1222 recipients whose second dose came at about 4 weeks and those whose second dose came at about 12 weeks were combined into one group, since spike-specific TCR depth and breadth did not differ between the two schedules. TCR sequencing covered some 240 trial participants: around 210 given two doses of AZD1222 and around 25 given two doses of MenACWY control vaccine. Trial participants were enrolled by age into 18-55, 56-69 and 70-plus year subgroups, with approximately 150, 28 and 58 TCR-sequenced participants respectively. The study at large found these results: Nearly half of unique spike-specific TCRs reportedly recognized epitopes outside regions mutated in the B.1.351 and B.1.1.7 variants. After two AZD1222 doses, spike-specific TCR breadth and depth were significantly higher than at day 0 and than in MenACWY recipients. The whole spike protein was spanned by vaccine-associated CD4 TCRs, and dominant responses were seen in regions 160-218 and 743-854. In the small 56-69-year group, the increase in depth fell short of significance, most likely because of low power. Only five to seven AZD1222 recipients were SARS-CoV-2 seropositive at baseline, limiting conclusions about previously exposed vaccinees. Because no day 14 peak-response samples were available, repertoires were characterized only after the peak T cell response. Participants were mostly white British and included more females than males, and it was suggested by the authors that clonal diversity may have been underestimated.

From the cysteine through the phenylalanine, the CDR3 covers 12 amino acids. Kept here is only the CDR3 DNA, which spans 36 bases and is read in frame from base 1. V and J are truncated by 2 bases and 5 bases respectively, leaving an intervening sequence of 10 bases. CDR1 and CDR2 are drawn from the germline V gene (reference sequence): GTSNPN, SVGIG. This specimen's time point label, interpreted: baseline before first vaccination. The vaccinee samples were drawn from two UK trials, COV001 and COV002, one of which was a single-blind randomized controlled phase 2/3 trial testing AZD1222 (ChAdOx1 nCoV-19) in healthy adults. Trial participant PBMC samples were collected at day 0 and day 28 after the second dose for TCRbeta chain sequencing. The CDR3 regions of human TCRbeta chains were subjected to immunosequencing. The authors processed their data as follows. Repertoire TCRs were checked for matches against a reference library of SARS-CoV-2-specific TCRs that had been generated using the MIRA antigen-specificity platform. Breadth was defined as the fraction of unique TCRs that were SARS-CoV-2-associated, and depth was defined as the fraction of total T cells that were SARS-CoV-2-associated. Using the MIRA data, each spike-specific TCR was mapped to the spike region that the TCR reacts to and placed in a CD4 or CD8 class. Log10-transformed breadth and depth values were compared by one-way ANOVA with Sidak's multiple comparisons tests. The source is immuneACCESS, and TCRdb retained only in-frame sequences with V and J called. Part of the clones is not carried over; for the studies checked, unresolved V genes explain less than half of this, and the remainder is unexplained. Clonal size and the V and J genes are those of that table, whereas D and trimming came from the DNA. The sample table shows 85,000 to 90,000 clones, and 70% to 90% are seen once. About 5.8% of the sample lies in the top ten.

The rearrangement joined TRBV30 to TRBJ2-7; the D gene is perhaps TRBD1, on 5 matching bases. The clonotype originates from an adult in good health. Here the sequenced sample was peripheral blood, taken on day 0 of AZD1222 vaccination. The sequence in DNA is TGTGCCTGGAGTAGACAGATCAACGAGCAGTACTTC. Its protein product is CAWSRQINEQYF.